A selection of T cell receptor beta chains follows, all from one sample in a study of blood T cell repertoires in COVID-19. Sequencing was performed with immunoSEQ multiplex PCR; in TCRdb, only in-frame clones are kept and a portion is missing. The repertoire holds fewer than 300,000 clones, with just over 90% as singletons. Source material: peripheral blood. The source of these receptors is a woman under 40 with COVID-19, enrolled during active disease. Each CDR3 is given with its conserved first and last residue. A D gene is named only where the DNA matches it firmly. For some rows the clone size is stated as once, few or many, or as a class when expanded; others skip it.

j_gene,d_gene,v_gene,abundance,CDR3aa,CDR3nt
TRBJ1-1,TRBD1,TRBV28,-,CASRTQGAQGTEAFF,TGTGCCAGCAGAACACAGGGGGCGCAGGGCACTGAAGCTTTCTTT
TRBJ2-2,-,TRBV5-4,-,CASSFEARRATGELFF,TGTGCCAGCAGCTTCGAAGCTCGGAGGGCCACCGGGGAGCTGTTTTTT
TRBJ2-3,-,TRBV29-1,-,CSVEGRGGTDTQYF,TGCAGCGTTGAGGGCAGGGGCGGCACAGATACGCAGTATTTT
TRBJ2-1,-,TRBV4-2,-,CASSQERGSSSYNEQFF,TGTGCCAGCAGCCAAGAACGCGGGTCTAGCTCCTACAATGAGCAGTTCTTC
TRBJ2-1,TRBD2,TRBV18,once,CASSPPSGYSGDEQFF,TGTGCCAGCTCACCTCCTAGCGGGTATTCCGGGGATGAGCAGTTCTTC
TRBJ2-7,TRBD2,TRBV3-1/TRBV3-2,-,CASSQSLSGGYEQYF,TGTGCCAGCAGCCAATCCCTTAGCGGGGGCTACGAGCAGTACTTC
TRBJ2-2,TRBD2,TRBV4-1,-,CASSQSSGKTGELFF,TGCGCCAGCAGCCAATCTAGCGGGAAGACCGGGGAGCTGTTTTTT
TRBJ2-1,TRBD2,TRBV5-6,-,CASSSRASGLLYNEQFF,TGTGCCAGCAGTTCGCGGGCTAGCGGACTGCTCTACAATGAGCAGTTCTTC
TRBJ2-3,-,TRBV2,-,CASPGGSLLSDTQYF,TGTGCCAGCCCTGGCGGATCATTACTCTCAGATACGCAGTATTTT
TRBJ2-7,TRBD1,TRBV6-5,-,CASRGQVPYEQYF,TGTGCCAGCAGAGGACAGGTCCCTTACGAGCAGTACTTC
TRBJ1-2,TRBD1,TRBV6-5,-,CASSWDGQGLYGYTF,TGTGCCAGCAGTTGGGACGGACAGGGGTTGTATGGCTACACCTTC
TRBJ1-1,-,TRBV12-3/TRBV12-4,-,CASSLGPSEAFF,TGTGCCAGCAGTCTTGGGCCGTCTGAAGCTTTCTTT
TRBJ2-2,-,TRBV6-5,-,CASTRTRTGTGELFF,TGTGCCAGCACCCGGACACGCACGGGCACCGGGGAGCTGTTTTTT
TRBJ1-1,-,TRBV27,-,CASSTQGSHTEAFF,TGTGCCAGCAGTACACAGGGTTCCCACACTGAAGCTTTCTTT
TRBJ1-1,-,TRBV9,-,CASSASREVNTEAFF,TGTGCCAGCAGCGCCTCTAGGGAGGTGAACACTGAAGCTTTCTTT
TRBJ2-4,TRBD1,TRBV5-1,-,CASSDRDRGPLKDIQYF,TGCGCCAGCAGCGACCGGGACAGGGGACCCCTTAAGGACATTCAGTACTTC
TRBJ2-1,TRBD2,TRBV7-9,-,CASSTDASGHNEQFF,TGTGCCAGCAGCACAGATGCTAGCGGACACAATGAGCAGTTCTTC
TRBJ1-2,-,TRBV5-1,-,CASSLDSNYGYTF,TGCGCCAGCAGCTTGGACAGCAACTATGGCTACACCTTC
TRBJ2-7,TRBD2,TRBV6-5,-,CASRSTSGIVYEQYF,TGTGCCAGCAGGTCAACTAGCGGGATAGTCTACGAGCAGTACTTC
TRBJ2-7,-,TRBV12-3/TRBV12-4,-,CASSLTQTEQYF,TGTGCCAGCAGCCTGACGCAGACAGAGCAGTACTTC
TRBJ2-6,-,TRBV11-1,-,CASSLAMAGTGANVLTF,TGTGCCAGCAGCTTAGCGATGGCAGGAACTGGGGCCAACGTCCTGACTTTC
TRBJ2-1,-,TRBV9,-,CASSVAHNEQFF,TGTGCCAGCAGCGTAGCTCACAATGAGCAGTTCTTC
TRBJ1-1,TRBD1,TRBV20-1,once,CSARGQIEAFF,TGCAGTGCTAGGGGACAGATTGAAGCTTTCTTT
TRBJ2-7,-,TRBV29-1,-,CSVETGDSYEQYF,TGCAGCGTTGAAACGGGGGACTCCTACGAGCAGTACTTC
TRBJ2-7,TRBD1,TRBV2,-,CATRGARGLYEQYF,TGTGCCACCAGGGGGGCCAGGGGGCTCTACGAGCAGTACTTC
TRBJ1-3,-,TRBV19,-,CASSAGLSGNTIYF,TGTGCCAGTAGTGCAGGGCTCTCTGGAAACACCATATATTTT
TRBJ1-4,-,TRBV6-1,-,CASSESRTDEKLFF,TGTGCCAGCAGTGAATCCAGGACTGATGAAAAACTGTTTTTT
TRBJ2-7,TRBD2,TRBV3-1/TRBV3-2,-,CASSQDWGGENEQYF,TGTGCCAGCAGCCAAGATTGGGGAGGGGAAAACGAGCAGTACTTC
TRBJ1-4,-,TRBV9,-,CASSVGGISEKLFF,TGTGCCAGCAGCGTAGGAGGAATTAGTGAAAAACTGTTTTTT
TRBJ1-5,-,TRBV12-2,-,CASRFPRGQYNQPQHF,TGTGCAAGTCGCTTCCCGAGGGGACAGTACAATCAGCCCCAGCATTTT
TRBJ1-1,TRBD1,TRBV19,-,CASSVEQGTEAFF,TGTGCCAGTAGTGTCGAACAGGGGACTGAAGCTTTCTTT
TRBJ2-7,-,TRBV29-1,-,CSVEGTSSGSLYEQYF,TGCAGCGTTGAAGGCACTAGCTCCGGGAGCCTCTACGAGCAGTACTTC
TRBJ2-6,TRBD1,TRBV4-1,-,CASSPEGAQGANVLTF,TGCGCCAGCAGCCCCGAGGGGGCGCAAGGGGCCAACGTCCTGACTTTC
TRBJ1-1,TRBD1,TRBV19,-,CASSQSGGTEAFF,TGTGCCAGTAGCCAATCAGGGGGCACTGAAGCTTTCTTT
TRBJ2-3,TRBD2,TRBV5-6,once,CASSLRLAGGPDTQYF,TGTGCCAGCAGCTTGCGACTAGCGGGAGGGCCCGATACGCAGTATTTT
TRBJ1-1,-,TRBV3-1/TRBV3-2,-,CASSWLSQGRTEAFF,TGTGCCAGCAGTTGGCTGTCTCAGGGTAGGACTGAAGCTTTCTTT
TRBJ2-2,TRBD2,TRBV7-8,-,CASSSPGLAYTGELFF,TGTGCCAGCAGCTCCCCGGGACTAGCATACACCGGGGAGCTGTTTTTT
TRBJ1-2,TRBD1,TRBV7-3,-,CASSLTPDRENGYTF,TGTGCCAGCAGCTTAACCCCGGACAGGGAAAATGGCTACACCTTC
TRBJ1-2,TRBD1,TRBV5-1,many,CASSLGDTGGRGYTF,TGCGCCAGCAGCTTGGGGGATACAGGGGGCCGGGGCTACACCTTC
TRBJ2-1,TRBD2,TRBV9,-,CASSVVTSGYNEQFF,TGTGCCAGCAGCGTAGTAACTAGCGGCTACAATGAGCAGTTCTTC
TRBJ2-7,-,TRBV28,-,CASSFRSYEQYF,TGTGCCAGCAGTTTCCGCTCCTACGAGCAGTACTTC
TRBJ1-5,TRBD1,TRBV7-8,once,CASSTPPGQGSYSNQPQHF,TGTGCCAGCAGCACCCCCCCGGGACAGGGCTCATATAGCAATCAGCCCCAGCATTTT